This T cell receptor (beta chain) was profiled in a study of T-cell reconstitution after alpha-beta-depleted transplantation in children. Study observations and caveats: When one year had passed after transplant, most T-cell counts and diversity came from newly produced T cells. The high TCRbeta diversity at day 60 in some patients came from surviving recipient T cells and thymic progenitors. It was reported that alpha-beta T cells came from several hundred expanded graft clones (about two months after transplant).

For this clonotype: Its antigen is unidentified.

The germline CDR1 and CDR2 sequences are SGHKS and YYEKEE (reference sequence). CDR3 length: 14 residues. V dropped 0 bases and J dropped 3 bases, with 9 bases sitting between them. Unique molecular identifiers were incorporated during preparation of the TCRbeta library. MiXCR was run by TCRdb on the PCR reads, yielding one entry per CDR3 protein. Of some 840,000 distinct CDR3 sequences in the sample, roughly 15% were seen once. This chain joins TRBV5-5 and TRBJ1-2; D is uncertain. This sequence originates from a male patient under 18 who had a stem cell transplant for acute lymphoblastic leukemia, so the T cells may come from the graft donor. This specimen was PBMCs, mostly from graft donor cells, taken 360 days after TCRalphabeta/CD19-depleted stem cell transplant. The DNA for the CDR3 is TGTGCCAGCAGCTTGGCGGACGGCCACTATGGCTACACCTTC. Its translation is CASSLADGHYGYTF. The full variable domain, with the rest looked up from reference TRBV5-5 and TRBJ1-2, is DAGVTQSPTHLIKTRGQQVTLRCSPISGHKSVSWYQQVLGQGPQFIFQYYEKEERGRGNFPDRFSARQFPNYSSELNVNALLLGDSALYLCASSLADGHYGYTFGSGTRLTVV.